One T cell receptor beta chain is described in this entry. In the original processing: Researchers report that nucleated cell counts were estimated from reference gene primer amplification. Assay: immunoSEQ multiplex PCR; the TCRdb copy retains only in-frame clones and omits some. V, J and clone size were drawn from that table, and D and trimming were deduced from the DNA. The table has around 330,000 clones, roughly 88% seen once; the top ten hold around 4%. The data derive from a study of blood T cell repertoires in COVID-19. Study background: The samples span acute and convalescent COVID-19 from the United States, Italy and Spain. PBMCs, B-cell-depleted T cells, or T cells were the source of the cDNA or gDNA that made up the material.

The clonotype comes from a woman in her 50s with active or convalescent COVID-19. The sample comprised peripheral blood.

CDR3 DNA: TGTGCCAGCAGCCCCCATTGGGGGGAGGGTCAGCCCCAGCATTTT. Translation gives CASSPHWGEGQPQHF. The rearrangement joins TRBV7-2 to TRBJ1-5; D might be TRBD1 (5 bases). V lost 5 bases, J lost 6 bases, and 17 bases lay in between. The CDR3 length is 15 residues. Germline V lookup: CDR1 SGHTA, CDR2 FQGNSA.